Listed below are T cell receptor beta chains from one sample, sequenced in a study of T cells in Graves' hyperthyroidism and ophthalmopathy. TCRdb re-called the multiplex PCR reads through MiXCR, storing one row per CDR3 protein. The data contain some 350,000 distinct CDR3 sequences, about 25% of them singletons. The sequenced material came from blood. The receptor source for this set is a man aged 50 to 59 with Graves' hyperthyroidism. The CDR3 runs from the conserved cysteine through the conserved F or W. The D gene is left open where the match is weak. Clone size appears in some rows only: once, few, many, or a class for an expanded clone.

j_gene,v_gene,d_gene,abundance,CDR3nt,CDR3aa
TRBJ2-2,TRBV9,NA,NA,TGTGCCAGCAGCGGCGACAGTGGAGGTGTTTTCGGGGAGCTGTTTTTT,CASSGDSGGVFGELFF
TRBJ1-1,TRBV20-1,NA,many,TGCAGTGCCAGGGGAGACACTGAAGCTTTCTTT,CSARGDTEAFF
TRBJ1-5,TRBV3-1,NA,many,TGTGCCAGCAGCCAAGCCAGGGGCAATCAGCCCCAGCATTTT,CASSQARGNQPQHF
TRBJ2-3,TRBV19,TRBD2,few,TGTGCCAGATATTTAGCGGGAGGTAGTGATACGCAGTATTTT,CARYLAGGSDTQYF
TRBJ2-5,TRBV11-1,NA,many,TGTGCCAGCAGCTTAGGGGCTACATCACGGCCAGAGACCCAGTACTTC,CASSLGATSRPETQYF
TRBJ1-1,TRBV6-1,NA,few,TGTGCCACAATGAGGGAGATGGACACTGAAGCTTCCTTT,CATMREMDTEASF
TRBJ1-2,TRBV12-3/TRBV12-4,TRBD1,NA,TGTGCCAGCAGCCTTGGGACAGGGCTAGGATATGGCTACACCTTC,CASSLGTGLGYGYTF
TRBJ2-1,TRBV11-2,TRBD2,many,TGTGCCAGCAGACAGAGCGGGAGAGTAGTTGGGGAGCAGTTCTTC,CASRQSGRVVGEQFF
TRBJ2-3,TRBV5-1,TRBD2,many,TGCGCCAGCAGCTTGTGGGCCCACCAACCGGGACTAGCGGGAGCCGGCACAGATACGCAGTATTTT,CASSLWAHQPGLAGAGTDTQYF
TRBJ2-1,TRBV2,TRBD2,NA,TGTGCCAGCAGTGAAGAAACTAGCGGGAGGGCCCACAATGTTGAGCAGTTCTTC,CASSEETSGRAHNVEQFF
TRBJ2-7,TRBV7-9,TRBD2,NA,TGTGCCAGCAGGTCCACTAGCGGCAGCTCCTACGAGCAGTACTTC,CASRSTSGSSYEQYF
TRBJ2-5,TRBV7-2,TRBD2,NA,TGTGCCAGCAGCTTAGGAGTAGCGGGAGAGACCCAGTACTTC,CASSLGVAGETQYF
TRBJ2-1,TRBV24-1,TRBD2,few,TGTGCCACCAGTGATTTAGCCGGGACTAGCGGGAACAATGAGCAGTTCTTC,CATSDLAGTSGNNEQFF
TRBJ1-1,TRBV20-1,TRBD1,few,TGCAGTGCTATGGACAGGGATACAATGGGGGACATGGAAGCTTTCTTT,CSAMDRDTMGDMEAFF
TRBJ1-4,TRBV5-1,NA,NA,TGCGCCAGCAGCTTCAGTGGAGCAACTAATGAAAAACTGTTTTTT,CASSFSGATNEKLFF
TRBJ2-1,TRBV19,TRBD2,NA,TGTGCCAGTAGGACTAGCGGGAGTATCAACAATGAGCAGTTCTTC,CASRTSGSINNEQFF
TRBJ1-2,TRBV29-1,NA,few,TGCAGCGTTGTGGTGGGTTTTGGCTATGGCTACACCTTC,CSVVVGFGYGYTF
TRBJ2-1,TRBV18,NA,once,TGTGCCAGCTCACCACTGAGGGAGAGAGGGAATGAGCAGTTCTTC,CASSPLRERGNEQFF
TRBJ2-3,TRBV19,NA,many,TGTGCCAGTAGTAGGGGGAGACGGGATACGCAGTATTTT,CASSRGRRDTQYF
TRBJ2-7,TRBV4-1,NA,few,TGCGCCAGCAGCCAAGAGGAGGGCAGGAGGAGCTCCTACGAGCAGTACTTC,CASSQEEGRRSSYEQYF
TRBJ2-3,TRBV20-1,NA,many,TGCAGTGCTCCCCGGGGTGACGGCACAGATACGCAGTATTTT,CSAPRGDGTDTQYF
TRBJ2-3,TRBV5-1,NA,NA,TGCGCCAGCAGCTTCTACTCGACTAGCACAGATACGCAGTATTTT,CASSFYSTSTDTQYF
TRBJ2-7,TRBV7-2,NA,few,TGTGCCAGCAGCCGCCCCGCGGGGATCCACGAGCAGTACTTC,CASSRPAGIHEQYF
TRBJ1-1,TRBV10-3,NA,NA,TGTGCCACCCTGAATCACCAGAACACTGAAGCTTTCTTT,CATLNHQNTEAFF
TRBJ2-3,TRBV12-3/TRBV12-4,NA,many,TGTGCCAGCAGTCGGGGGTCTTACACAGATACGCAGTATTTT,CASSRGSYTDTQYF
TRBJ1-2,TRBV11-2,NA,NA,TGTGCCAGCAGCCCAGACGGCAATAACTATGGCTACACCTTC,CASSPDGNNYGYTF
TRBJ1-1,TRBV29-1,NA,many,TGCAGCGGGACATTCCGCACTGAAGCTTTCTTT,CSGTFRTEAFF